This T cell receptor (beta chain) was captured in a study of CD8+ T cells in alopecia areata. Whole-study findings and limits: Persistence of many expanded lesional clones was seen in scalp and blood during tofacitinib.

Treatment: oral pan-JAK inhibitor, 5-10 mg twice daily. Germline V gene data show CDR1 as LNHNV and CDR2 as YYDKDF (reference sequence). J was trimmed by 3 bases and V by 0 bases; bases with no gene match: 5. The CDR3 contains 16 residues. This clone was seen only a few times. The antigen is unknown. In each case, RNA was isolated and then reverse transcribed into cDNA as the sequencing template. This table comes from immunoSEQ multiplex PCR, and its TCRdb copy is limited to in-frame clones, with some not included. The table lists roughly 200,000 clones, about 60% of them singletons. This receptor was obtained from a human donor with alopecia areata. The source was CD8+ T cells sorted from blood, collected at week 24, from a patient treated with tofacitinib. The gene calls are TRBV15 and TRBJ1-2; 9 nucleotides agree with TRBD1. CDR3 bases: TGTGCCACCAGCAGAGACCGCACAGGGGGCGACTATGGCTACACCTTC. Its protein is CATSRDRTGGDYGYTF.